These 8 T cell receptor beta chains originate from one sample sequenced in a study of T cell responses to AZD1222 COVID-19 vaccine. Assay used: immunoSEQ multiplex PCR; TCRdb lists only in-frame clones, some missing. The sample shows 95,000 to 150,000 clones, about 90% of them seen only once. Sequenced here: peripheral blood, sampled on day 0 of AZD1222 vaccination. These receptors originate from an adult in good health.

The chain couples TRBV2 to TRBJ2-1; 8 nucleotides match TRBD1. Germline V gene sequence: CDR1 SNHLY, CDR2 FYNNEI. The V and J ends lost 2 bases and 2 bases, in that order; junction bases with no gene match: 2. The CDR3 extends over 15 amino acids. This chain's CDR3 is CASSERQGPYNEQFF. The CDR3 bases are TGTGCCAGCAGTGAAAGACAGGGGCCCTACAATGAGCAGTTCTTC.

The rearrangement joins TRBV2 to TRBJ2-2; D call uncertain. Germline values: CDR1 SNHLY, CDR2 FYNNEI. The CDR3 spans 15 residues. V lost 6 bases and J lost 0, with 11 bases in between. This CDR3 reads CASSATGSNTGELFF. The CDR3, as DNA: TGTGCCAGCAGCGCGACTGGATCGAACACCGGGGAGCTGTTTTTT.

The V and J genes are TRBV4-1 and TRBJ1-3; D is undetermined. V lost 0 bases to trimming and J lost 2 bases, with 14 bases between them. CDR1 MGHRA and CDR2 YSYEKL come from the germline V gene. This CDR3 region has 17 residues. This CDR3 reads CASSQEAQVITGNTIYF. The CDR3 DNA reads as TGCGCCAGCAGCCAAGAAGCCCAGGTTATCACTGGAAACACCATATATTTT.

The V call is TRBV10-2, the J call TRBJ1-1; D uncertain. There are 14 residues in the CDR3. The V end lost 8 bases, the J end lost 0 bases, and 13 bases lay between the germline ends. Germline V gives CDR1 WSHSY, CDR2 SAAADI. DNA of the CDR3: TGCGCCAGCCGAACGGGTTGGGTGAACACTGAAGCTTTCTTT. Amino acids: CASRTGWVNTEAFF.

The chain carries TRBV12-3 or TRBV12-4 and TRBJ1-2, with D uncertain. The CDR3 extends over 12 amino acids. The ends were cut back, 1 base at V and 8 bases at J, with 8 bases in the middle. In DNA, the CDR3 is TGTGCCAGCAGTTTAGAACGCAGCGGCTACACCTTC. This translates into CASSLERSGYTF.

The DNA of the CDR3 is TGTGCCAGCAGTATACAGCTTAGCAATCAGCCCCAGCATTTT. Amino acid sequence: CASSIQLSNQPQHF. The V and J genes are TRBV2 and TRBJ1-5; D remains ambiguous. The CDR3 totals 14 residues. Trimming removed 5 bases from V and 0 bases from J, with 8 bases in between. The germline CDR1 and CDR2 sequences are SNHLY and FYNNEI.

The chain combines TRBV7-2 with TRBJ2-3, with D possibly TRBD2 on 7 matching bases. Germline loops: CDR1 SGHTA, CDR2 FQGNSA. V was pared by 2 bases and J by 5 bases, with 14 bases between. This CDR3 spans 15 amino acids. The DNA for the CDR3 is TGTGCCAGCAGCTTACAAACAGGGAGGGGAGATACGCAGTATTTT. It translates to CASSLQTGRGDTQYF.

This clone was detected a few times. V usage is TRBV6-1 and J usage is TRBJ1-3, with D possibly being TRBD1 (5 bases). The V and J ends lost 0 bases and 1 base respectively, with 13 bases between them. The CDR3 is made up of 17 amino acids. Germline loops: CDR1 MNHNS, CDR2 SASEGT. The chain's CDR3 is CASSEAHYRLSGNTIYF. The CDR3 DNA sequence: TGTGCCAGCAGTGAAGCGCACTACAGGCTTTCTGGAAACACCATATATTTT.